The 8 T cell receptor beta chains below come from one sample, sequenced in a study of radiotherapy plus CTLA-4 blockade in lung cancer. This table comes from immunoSEQ multiplex PCR, and its TCRdb copy is limited to in-frame clones, with some not included. The table lists about 80,000 clones, approximately 83% of them singletons. This material consisted of peripheral blood, taken from a patient treated with radiotherapy plus ipilimumab. These receptors originate from a human donor with non-small cell lung cancer who had a partial response to radiotherapy plus ipilimumab.

In the case of this clone: Other DNA sequences in the sample encode the same CDR3. This chain uses TRBV30 with TRBJ1-4, with a weak D call TRBD1 (5 bases). V lost 0 bases, J lost 6 bases, and 14 bases lay in between. The CDR3 contains 15 residues. Germline CDR1 GTSNPN, CDR2 SVGIG (reference sequence). The CDR3 DNA is TGTGCCTGGAGTGTAGGCTTTCCGGGGGATGAAAAACTGTTTTTT. Translation gives CAWSVGFPGDEKLFF.

The gene calls are TRBV18 and TRBJ2-2; 10 bases map to TRBD2. With 1 base clipped from V and 2 bases from J, the junction kept 4 bases outside the gene matches. The CDR3 is 17 residues long. In germline, CDR1 is KGHSH, CDR2 LQKENI. CDR3 sequence: CASSPHGTSVNTGELFF. The CDR3 bases are TGTGCCAGCTCACCACACGGGACTAGCGTTAACACCGGGGAGCTGTTTTTT.

The gene calls are TRBV27 and TRBJ2-1; 12 bases line up with TRBD2. CDR3 size: 18 residues. CDR1 MNHEY and CDR2 SMNVEV come from the germline V gene (reference sequence). With V trimmed by 1 base and J by 7 bases, 11 bases remained unmatched. Here the CDR3 reads CASSLFLAGGIYINEQFF. The CDR3 bases are TGTGCCAGCAGTTTATTTCTAGCGGGAGGGATATATATAAATGAGCAGTTCTTC.

This clone was seen just once. V usage is TRBV6-1 and J usage is TRBJ2-1, with 9 bases matching TRBD2. V dropped 4 bases and J dropped 2; count of bases not matched to a gene: 3. Germline assignment: CDR1 MNHNS and CDR2 SASEGT. This CDR3 spans 15 amino acids. For the CDR3, the DNA is TGTGCCAGCAGTGTATCTAGCGGGACCTACAATGAGCAGTTCTTC. It translates to CASSVSSGTYNEQFF.

This rearrangement joins TRBV28 to TRBJ2-5; tentatively, D is TRBD2 (6 bases). With the DNA end fitting TRBJ2-7 better, the J assignment may be wrong. The germline CDR1 and CDR2 sequences are MDHEN and SYDVKM. The CDR3 extends over 13 amino acids. The CDR3 coding sequence is TGTGCCAGCAGTTGGGTTAGCGGCTACGAGCAGTACTTC. This codes for CASSWVSGYEQYF.

The CDR3 protein is CALAVRKRGYTF. DNA for the CDR3: TGTGCCTTGGCGGTCCGGAAGAGAGGCTACACCTTC. The chain recombines TRBV30 with TRBJ1-2; D gene unclear. Germline V lookup: CDR1 GTSNPN, CDR2 SVGIG (reference sequence). This CDR3 contains 12 residues. The ends were cut back, 7 bases at V and 8 bases at J, with 17 bases in the middle.

There are a few counts of this clone. This chain uses TRBV28 with TRBJ2-1; D gene ambiguous. This CDR3 spans 16 amino acids. Trimming shortened V by 3 bases and J by 2 bases, and 14 bases separated the two germline ends. Germline V gives CDR1 MDHEN, CDR2 SYDVKM. In DNA, the CDR3 is TGTGCCAGCAGTTTTCGTACCGAGCGAGCCTACAATGAGCAGTTCTTC. It codes for CASSFRTERAYNEQFF.

The rearrangement joins TRBV9 to TRBJ2-3; 7 positions match TRBD1. Germline trimming cut 4 bases from V and 2 bases from J; bases unmatched to any gene: 10. The CDR3 runs to 16 residues. CDR1 and CDR2 (germline): SGDLS, YYNGEE. CDR3 in DNA: TGTGCCAGCAGCCCGCGAGGGGACAGCAACACAGATACGCAGTATTTT. It is translated as CASSPRGDSNTDTQYF.